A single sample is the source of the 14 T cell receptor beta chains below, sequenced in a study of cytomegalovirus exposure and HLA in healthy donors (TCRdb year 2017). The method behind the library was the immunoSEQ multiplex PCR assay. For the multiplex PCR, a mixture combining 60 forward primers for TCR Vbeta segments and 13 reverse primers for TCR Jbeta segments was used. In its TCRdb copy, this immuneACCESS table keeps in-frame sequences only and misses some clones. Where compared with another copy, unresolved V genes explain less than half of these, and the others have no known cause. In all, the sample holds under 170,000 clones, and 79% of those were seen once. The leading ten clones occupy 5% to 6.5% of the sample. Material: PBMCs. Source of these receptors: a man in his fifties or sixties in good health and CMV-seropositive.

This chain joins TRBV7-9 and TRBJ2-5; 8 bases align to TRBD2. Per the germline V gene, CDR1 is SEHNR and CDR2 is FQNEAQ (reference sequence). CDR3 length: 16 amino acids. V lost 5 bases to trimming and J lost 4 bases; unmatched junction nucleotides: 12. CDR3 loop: CASSLGPGTRRETQYF. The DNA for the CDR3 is TGTGCCAGCAGCCTAGGACCCGGGACTAGGAGAGAGACCCAGTACTTC.

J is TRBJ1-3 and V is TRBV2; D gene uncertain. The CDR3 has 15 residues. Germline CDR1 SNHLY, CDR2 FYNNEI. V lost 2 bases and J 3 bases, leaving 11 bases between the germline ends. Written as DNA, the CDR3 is TGTGCCAGCAGTGAAACTTACAGTGGTGGAAACACCATATATTTT. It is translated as CASSETYSGGNTIYF. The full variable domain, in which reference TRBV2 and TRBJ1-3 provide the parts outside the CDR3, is EPEVTQTPSHQVTQMGQEVILRCVPISNHLYFYWYRQILGQKVEFLVSFYNNEISEKSEIFDDQFSVERPDGSNFTLKIRSTKLEDSAMYFCASSETYSGGNTIYFGEGSWLTVV.

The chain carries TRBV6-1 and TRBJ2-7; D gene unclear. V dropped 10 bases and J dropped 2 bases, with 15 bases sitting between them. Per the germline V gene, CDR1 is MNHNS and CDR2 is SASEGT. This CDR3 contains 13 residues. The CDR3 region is CAIERKTAYEQYF. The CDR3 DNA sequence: TGTGCCATTGAACGAAAGACTGCCTACGAGCAGTACTTC.

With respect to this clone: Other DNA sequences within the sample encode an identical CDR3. CDR3 amino acids: CSARSGGTQYF. The CDR3 DNA sequence: TGCAGTGCCCGTAGCGGAGGTACGCAGTATTTT. V and J are TRBV20-1 and TRBJ2-3; D may be TRBD2 (6 bases). Per the germline V gene, CDR1 is DFQATT and CDR2 is SNEGSKA (reference sequence). V dropped 6 bases and J dropped 8 bases, with 12 bases sitting between them. This CDR3 spans 11 amino acids.

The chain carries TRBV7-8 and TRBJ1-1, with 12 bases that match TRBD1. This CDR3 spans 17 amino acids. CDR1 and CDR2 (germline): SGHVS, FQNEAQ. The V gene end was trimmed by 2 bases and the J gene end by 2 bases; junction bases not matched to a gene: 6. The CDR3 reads CASSLLRDRGLNTEAFF. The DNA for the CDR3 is TGTGCCAGCAGCTTACTCCGGGACAGGGGGCTAAACACTGAAGCTTTCTTT.

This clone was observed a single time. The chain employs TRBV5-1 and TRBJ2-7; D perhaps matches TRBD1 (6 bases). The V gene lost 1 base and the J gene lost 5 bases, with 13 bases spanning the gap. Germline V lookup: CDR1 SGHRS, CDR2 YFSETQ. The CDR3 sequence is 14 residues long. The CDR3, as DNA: TGCGCCAGCAGCTTGTTACAGGGCCTTGACGAGCAGTACTTC. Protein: CASSLLQGLDEQYF.

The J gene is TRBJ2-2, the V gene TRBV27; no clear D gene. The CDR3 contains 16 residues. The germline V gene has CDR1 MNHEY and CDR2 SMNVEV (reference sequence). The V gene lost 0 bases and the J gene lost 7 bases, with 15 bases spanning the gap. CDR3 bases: TGTGCCAGCAGTTTATCGGTTAGCAAGGTGGGCGGGGAGCTGTTTTTT. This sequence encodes CASSLSVSKVGGELFF.

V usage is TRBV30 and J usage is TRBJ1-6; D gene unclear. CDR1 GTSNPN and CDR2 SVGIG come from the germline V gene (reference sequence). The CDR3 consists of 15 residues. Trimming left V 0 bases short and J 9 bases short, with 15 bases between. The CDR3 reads CAWSVLGRSGSPLHF. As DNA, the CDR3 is TGTGCCTGGAGTGTACTAGGACGGTCGGGTTCACCCCTCCACTTT.

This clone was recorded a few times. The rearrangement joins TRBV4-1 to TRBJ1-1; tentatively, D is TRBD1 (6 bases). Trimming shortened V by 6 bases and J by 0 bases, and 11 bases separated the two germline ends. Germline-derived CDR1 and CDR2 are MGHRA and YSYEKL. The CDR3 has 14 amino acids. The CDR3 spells CASRWGQLNTEAFF. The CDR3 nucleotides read TGCGCCAGCAGATGGGGGCAGTTGAACACTGAAGCTTTCTTT.

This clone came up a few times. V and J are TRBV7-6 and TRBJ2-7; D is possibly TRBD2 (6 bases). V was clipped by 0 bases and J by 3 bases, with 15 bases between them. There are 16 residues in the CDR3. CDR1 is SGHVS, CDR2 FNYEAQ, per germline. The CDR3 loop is CASSLAQDTGVYEQYF. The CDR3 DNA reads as TGTGCCAGCAGCTTAGCGCAGGACACGGGGGTCTACGAGCAGTACTTC.

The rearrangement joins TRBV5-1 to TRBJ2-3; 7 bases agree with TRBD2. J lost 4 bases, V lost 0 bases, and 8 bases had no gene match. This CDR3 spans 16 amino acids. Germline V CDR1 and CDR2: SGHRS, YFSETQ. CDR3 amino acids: CASSLVPGGGADTQYF. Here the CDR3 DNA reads TGCGCCAGCAGCTTGGTCCCGGGAGGTGGCGCAGATACGCAGTATTTT.

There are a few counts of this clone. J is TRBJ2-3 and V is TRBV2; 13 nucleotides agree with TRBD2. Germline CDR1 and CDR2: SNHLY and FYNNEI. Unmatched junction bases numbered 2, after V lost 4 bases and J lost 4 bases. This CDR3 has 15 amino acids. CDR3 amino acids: CASSVLAGGADTQYF. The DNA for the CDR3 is TGTGCCAGCAGTGTACTAGCGGGAGGGGCAGATACGCAGTATTTT.

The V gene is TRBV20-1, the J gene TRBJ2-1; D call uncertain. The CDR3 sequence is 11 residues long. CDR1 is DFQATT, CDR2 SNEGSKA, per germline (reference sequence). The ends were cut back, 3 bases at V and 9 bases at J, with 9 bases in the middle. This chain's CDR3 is CSASKHSEQFF. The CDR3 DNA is TGCAGTGCTAGTAAGCATAGTGAGCAGTTCTTC.

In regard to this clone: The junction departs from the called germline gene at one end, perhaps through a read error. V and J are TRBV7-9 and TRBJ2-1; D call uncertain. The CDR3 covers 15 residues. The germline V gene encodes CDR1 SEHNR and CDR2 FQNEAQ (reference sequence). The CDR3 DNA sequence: TGTTCCAGCAGCGCCCCCGGTGGGCAAAACAAAAAGCAGTTCTTC. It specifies CSSSAPGGQNKKQFF.